This T cell receptor (beta chain) was identified in a study of cytomegalovirus exposure and HLA in healthy donors. Study-level points and caveats: The study dropped some indistinguishable V segments, TRBV6-2 and TRBV6-3 among them. Donors were assumed by presence/absence analyses to have roughly uniform sequencing depth.

The PCR contained 60 Vbeta and 13 Jbeta primers. Some clones are missing from TCRdb's copy, which holds only in-frame ones; the method was immunoSEQ multiplex PCR. The data hold 130,000 to 150,000 clones, with approximately 79% observed a single time. CDR1 and CDR2 from the germline V gene are MDHEN and SYDVKM. Between the trimmed V and J ends, which lost 6 bases and 0 bases, there was a span of 12 bases. This CDR3 is 15 amino acids long. With respect to this clone: Its cognate antigen is unknown.

The source material was PBMCs. The clonotype was recovered from a woman between 25 and 40 years old in good health and CMV-seronegative. The chain employs TRBV28 and TRBJ1-5; D remains ambiguous. The CDR3, as DNA: TGTGCCAGCAGCTCCATGGCGGATAGCAATCAGCCCCAGCATTTT. Its protein product is CASSSMADSNQPQHF.